Presented here are 23 T cell receptor beta chains from one specimen sequenced in a study of T-cell reconstitution after alpha-beta-depleted transplantation in children. Unique molecular identifiers were incorporated when the TCRbeta library was constructed. MiXCR, applied by TCRdb to the PCR reads, yields one record per CDR3 protein. The table shows 500,000 to 650,000 distinct CDR3 sequences, with around 10% occurring only once. This specimen consisted of PBMCs, mostly from graft donor cells, obtained 180 days after TCRalphabeta/CD19-depleted stem cell transplant. The receptors here all came from a female patient aged 2 to 10 who had a stem cell transplant for aplastic anemia, so the T cells may come from the graft donor.

This clonotype was counted a few times. This rearrangement joins TRBV10-3 to TRBJ1-6; 9 bases match TRBD1. CDR3 length: 16 residues. The junction had 5 bases not matched to a gene; V was cut back by 0 bases and J by 8 bases. Germline CDR1 ENHRY, CDR2 SYGVKD. CDR3 residues: CAISESLGQGDSPLHF. In DNA form, the CDR3 reads TGTGCCATCAGTGAGTCTCTGGGACAGGGAGATTCACCCCTCCACTTT.

The chain is built from TRBV7-3 and TRBJ2-2; possibly TRBD2 for D (7 bases). This CDR3 region has 15 residues. Trimming took off 1 base at V and 7 bases at J, with 13 bases between the two ends. The V gene's germline CDR1 is SGHTA and CDR2 FQGTGA. The CDR3 is CASSLKGGPSGELFF. CDR3 nucleotide sequence: TGTGCCAGCAGCTTAAAGGGGGGGCCGAGCGGGGAGCTGTTTTTT. The full variable domain, its missing parts supplied by reference TRBV7-3 and TRBJ2-2, is GAGVSQTPSNKVTEKGKYVELRCDPISGHTALYWYRQSLGQGPEFLIYFQGTGAADDSGLPNDRFFAVRPEGSVSTLKIQRTERGDSAVYLCASSLKGGPSGELFFGEGSRLTVL.

The V call is TRBV12-3 or TRBV12-4, the J call TRBJ2-3; D perhaps matches TRBD2 (6 bases). The CDR3 spans 14 residues. Trimming pared 6 bases from V and 7 bases from J, leaving 17 bases between. CDR3 bases: TGTGCCAGCAGCACGGGCCCTCGGGACTATACGCAGTATTTT. It translates to CASSTGPRDYTQYF.

This chain connects TRBV7-2 to TRBJ2-6; 8 bases map to TRBD2. The germline V gene has CDR1 SGHTA and CDR2 FQGNSA. The CDR3 has 15 amino acids. CDR3 DNA sequence: TGTGGGCAACGGGAGGGGTCCTCTGGGGCCAACGTCCTGACTTTC. Translated, it gives CGQREGSSGANVLTF.

The rearrangement uses TRBV7-2 and TRBJ2-2; weak D call: TRBD2 (6 bases). The germline CDR1 and CDR2 sequences are SGHTA and FQGNSA. The CDR3 contains 14 residues. Trimming took off 5 bases at V and 5 bases at J, with 12 bases between the two ends. The DNA of the CDR3 is TGTGCCAGCAGCCGTACGGAGGGTACCGGGGAGCTGTTTTTT. As protein: CASSRTEGTGELFF.

This clonotype has ten or more counts. The chain links TRBV28 to TRBJ2-1; TRBD2 matches at 11 bases. V lost 2 bases to trimming and J lost 2 bases; unmatched junction nucleotides: 8. The CDR3 length is 18 residues. Germline V gene lookup returns CDR1 MDHEN and CDR2 SYDVKM. CDR3 in amino acids: CASSLIVAGGQTYNEQFF. In DNA, the CDR3 is TGTGCCAGCAGTTTAATTGTAGCGGGAGGGCAGACCTACAATGAGCAGTTCTTC.

This clonotype was picked up a small number of times. The chain carries TRBV6-1 and TRBJ2-4; 9 bases agree with TRBD1. The germline gives CDR1 MNHNS, CDR2 SASEGT. This CDR3 is built from 20 residues. Germline trimming cut 5 bases from V and 2 bases from J; bases unmatched to any gene: 19. CDR3 nucleotides: TGTGCCAGCAGTCAACGAGGGGGGACAGGGAGGCCTCTAACCAAAAACATTCAGTACTTC. This translates into CASSQRGGTGRPLTKNIQYF.

The J gene is TRBJ2-5, the V gene TRBV11-3; D possibly corresponds to TRBD1 (6 bases). Trimming took off 4 bases at V and 5 bases at J, with 23 bases between the two ends. This CDR3 is 17 amino acids long. The germline gives CDR1 SGHNT, CDR2 YENEEA. DNA for the CDR3: TGTGCCAGCAGCTCTTCAATACGGGACACCAGGTTGGAGACCCAGTACTTC. Protein: CASSSSIRDTRLETQYF.

This clonotype was counted a few times. The chain has TRBV10-3 and TRBJ2-4, with 13 bases lining up with TRBD2. This CDR3 is built from 17 residues. Germline V CDR1 and CDR2: ENHRY, SYGVKD. The trim removed 2 bases at V and 1 base at J, leaving 2 bases unmatched. The CDR3 reads CAISEGLAGVAKNIQYF. CDR3 bases: TGTGCCATCAGTGAGGGACTAGCGGGAGTTGCCAAAAACATTCAGTACTTC.

The table lists this clonotype with a few counts. As DNA, the CDR3 is TGTGCCATCAGTGAGTCGTCAGGGGAGGGGGTGGGCAATCAGCCCCAGCATTTT. Encoded protein: CAISESSGEGVGNQPQHF. The V and J genes are TRBV10-3 and TRBJ1-5; D may be TRBD1 (6 bases). CDR1 is ENHRY and CDR2 is SYGVKD in the germline V gene. This CDR3 contains 18 residues. The V gene lost 0 bases and the J gene lost 2 bases, with 17 bases spanning the gap.

As regards this clonotype: This may arise from a read error, as a much more abundant clone is one base away. The chain recombines TRBV10-3 with TRBJ2-7; 10 nucleotides line up with TRBD2. The germline V gene has CDR1 ENHRY and CDR2 SYGVKD. V was pared by 10 bases and J by 8 bases, with 11 bases of the junction left unmatched. This CDR3 is built from 13 residues. The CDR3 DNA follows: TGTGCCACCCGCATCGGACTAGCGGTAAAGCAGTACGTC. It specifies CATRIGLAVKQYV.

This chain joins TRBV19 and TRBJ2-7; the D is unclear. Trimming stripped 7 bases from V and 2 bases from J, with 12 bases between. CDR3 size: 13 residues. Looked up from germline, CDR1 is LNHDA and CDR2 is SQIVND (reference sequence). This CDR3 reads CASKVTRTYEQYV. The CDR3 DNA reads TGTGCCAGTAAGGTTACGCGCACCTACGAGCAGTACGTC.

This chain uses TRBV12-3 or TRBV12-4 with TRBJ1-2; 7 bases are shared with TRBD1. V trimming: 7 bases; J trimming: 8 bases; junction bases outside the gene matches: 10. The CDR3 loop spans 13 amino acids. CDR3 protein: CASIMGGGAGYTF. The CDR3 bases are TGTGCCAGCATCATGGGAGGGGGCGCGGGCTACACCTTC.

V is TRBV7-6 and J is TRBJ2-5; D gene uncertain. Per germline, CDR1 SGHVS and CDR2 FNYEAQ. The ends were cut back, 3 bases at V and 3 bases at J, with 11 bases in the middle. This CDR3 contains 14 residues. The CDR3 reads CASSFGPPEETQYF. The DNA for the CDR3 is TGTGCCAGCAGCTTTGGGCCACCGGAAGAGACCCAGTACTTC.

This clonotype occurred a few times. This rearrangement joins TRBV7-2 to TRBJ2-7, with 11 positions matching TRBD2. CDR1 and CDR2 (germline): SGHTA, FQGNSA. The junction had 3 bases not matched to a gene; V was cut back by 2 bases and J by 9 bases. This CDR3 contains 13 residues. In DNA form, the CDR3 reads TGTGCCAGCAGCTTAATGGGGACTAGCGGGCAGTACGTC. This translates into CASSLMGTSGQYV.

This clonotype was detected only a few times. The chain uses TRBV5-6 and TRBJ2-7; 8 bases line up with TRBD2. Per the germline V gene, CDR1 is SGHDT and CDR2 is YYEEEE. V lost 4 bases, J lost 4 bases, and 13 bases stayed unmatched. The CDR3 totals 16 residues. The CDR3 loop reads CASSPPSGGPMYEQYF. CDR3 sequence (DNA): TGTGCCAGCAGCCCACCTTCGGGAGGGCCAATGTACGAGCAGTACTTC.

This clonotype turned up a few times. The CDR3 coding sequence is TGCGCCAGCAGCCAAGTCCAGGGAGGTAACACCATATATTTT. Translation gives CASSQVQGGNTIYF. This rearrangement joins TRBV4-3 to TRBJ1-3; the D gene is possibly TRBD1 (5 bases). V lost 1 base to trimming and J lost 7 bases, with 11 bases between them. This CDR3 has 14 residues. The germline V gene has CDR1 LGHNA and CDR2 YSLEER.

A few counts support this clonotype. The V gene is TRBV18, the J gene TRBJ2-1; 9 bases are shared with TRBD1. The V gene end was trimmed by 1 base and the J gene end by 3 bases; junction bases not matched to a gene: 1. CDR1 KGHSH and CDR2 LQKENI come from the germline V gene. The CDR3 contains 15 residues. DNA of the CDR3: TGTGCCAGCTCACCACTGACAGGGGGCTACAATGAGCAGTTCTTC. Translating gives CASSPLTGGYNEQFF.

This clonotype turned up a few times. The CDR3 is CASSYWENYGYTF. The DNA of the CDR3 is TGTGCCAGCAGTTACTGGGAGAACTATGGCTACACCTTC. The chain has TRBV6-2 or TRBV6-3 and TRBJ1-2; D gene uncertain. The germline V gene has CDR1 MNHEY and CDR2 SVGEGT. V was cut by 1 base and J by 2 bases, with 5 bases left in between. The CDR3 consists of 13 residues.

Many counts were recorded for this clonotype. The J gene is TRBJ2-5, the V gene TRBV12-3 or TRBV12-4; unclear D gene. The CDR3 totals 15 residues. Trimming cost V 3 bases and J 2 bases, with 13 bases left between them. The CDR3 DNA reads as TGTGCCAGCAGTTTCTGGGCGGCGGAGCAAGAGACCCAGTACTTC. Translation gives CASSFWAAEQETQYF.

The gene calls are TRBV4-2 and TRBJ1-1; D remains ambiguous. The CDR3 contains 14 residues. Looked up from germline, CDR1 is LGHNA and CDR2 is YNFKEQ. Trimming stripped 8 bases from V and 3 bases from J, with 16 bases between. CDR3 sequence reads: CASLEGGPDTEAFF. CDR3 bases: TGTGCCAGCCTTGAGGGAGGGCCCGACACTGAAGCTTTCTTT.

This clonotype was seen a few times. The chain uses TRBV19 and TRBJ2-3, with D tentatively TRBD2 (6 bases). V lost 5 bases and J lost 0, with 12 bases in between. CDR3 length: 15 amino acids. CDR1 LNHDA and CDR2 SQIVND come from the germline V gene (reference sequence). CDR3 sequence: CASSVGTLSTDTQYF. DNA for the CDR3: TGTGCCAGTAGTGTGGGGACTCTTAGCACAGATACGCAGTATTTT. Variable domain in full (rest from reference TRBV19 and TRBJ2-3): DGGITQSPKYLFRKEGQNVTLSCEQNLNHDAMYWYRQDPGQGLRLIYYSQIVNDFQKGDIAEGYSVSREKKESFPLTVTSAQKNPTAFYLCASSVGTLSTDTQYFGPGTRLTVL.

The chain employs TRBV20-1 and TRBJ2-5, with 8 nucleotides matching TRBD1. Trimming cost V 8 bases and J 3 bases; bases outside gene matches: 5. This CDR3 contains 12 residues. CDR1 and CDR2 (germline): DFQATT, SNEGSKA (reference sequence). DNA of the CDR3: TGCAGTCCAGGGGGCTCGGAAGAGACCCAGTACTTC. This gives the protein CSPGGSEETQYF.